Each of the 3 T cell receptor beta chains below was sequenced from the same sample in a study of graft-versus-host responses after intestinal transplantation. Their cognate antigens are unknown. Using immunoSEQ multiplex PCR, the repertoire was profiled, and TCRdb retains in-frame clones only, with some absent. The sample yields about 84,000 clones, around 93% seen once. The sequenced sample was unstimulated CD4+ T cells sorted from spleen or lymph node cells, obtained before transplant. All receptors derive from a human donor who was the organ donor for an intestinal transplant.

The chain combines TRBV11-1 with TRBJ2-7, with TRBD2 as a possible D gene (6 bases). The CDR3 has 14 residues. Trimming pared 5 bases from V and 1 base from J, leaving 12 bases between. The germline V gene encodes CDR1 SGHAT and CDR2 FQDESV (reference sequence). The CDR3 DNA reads TGTGCCAGCAGCCCGCGGGGCGAGTCCTACGAGCAGTACTTC. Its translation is CASSPRGESYEQYF.

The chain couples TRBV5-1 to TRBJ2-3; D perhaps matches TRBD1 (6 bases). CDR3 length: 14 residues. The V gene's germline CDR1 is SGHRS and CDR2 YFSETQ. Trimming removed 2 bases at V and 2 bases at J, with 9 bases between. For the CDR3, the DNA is TGCGCCAGCAGCTTAGGACAGATCACAGATACGCAGTATTTT. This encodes CASSLGQITDTQYF.

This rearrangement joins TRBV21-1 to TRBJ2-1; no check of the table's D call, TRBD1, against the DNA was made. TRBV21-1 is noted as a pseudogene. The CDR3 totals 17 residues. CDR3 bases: TGTGCCAGCAGCAGGACCGGGACAGGCGGCTTAGAGGATGAGCAGTTCTTC. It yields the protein CASSRTGTGGLEDEQFF.